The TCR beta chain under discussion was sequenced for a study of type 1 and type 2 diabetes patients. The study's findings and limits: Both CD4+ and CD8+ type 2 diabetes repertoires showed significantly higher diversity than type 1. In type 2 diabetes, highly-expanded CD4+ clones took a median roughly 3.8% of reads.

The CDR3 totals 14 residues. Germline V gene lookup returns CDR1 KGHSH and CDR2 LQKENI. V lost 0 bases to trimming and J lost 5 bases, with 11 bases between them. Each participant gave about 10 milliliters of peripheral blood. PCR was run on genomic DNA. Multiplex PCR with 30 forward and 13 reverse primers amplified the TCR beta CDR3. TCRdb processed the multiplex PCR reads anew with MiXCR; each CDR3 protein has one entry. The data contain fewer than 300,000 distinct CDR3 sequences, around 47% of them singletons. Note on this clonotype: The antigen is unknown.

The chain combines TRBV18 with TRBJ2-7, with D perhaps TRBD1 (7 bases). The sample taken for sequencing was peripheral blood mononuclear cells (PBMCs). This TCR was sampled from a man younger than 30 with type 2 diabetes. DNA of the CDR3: TGTGCCAGCTCACCACCCGACAGGGAGGACGAGCAGTACTTC. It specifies CASSPPDREDEQYF.